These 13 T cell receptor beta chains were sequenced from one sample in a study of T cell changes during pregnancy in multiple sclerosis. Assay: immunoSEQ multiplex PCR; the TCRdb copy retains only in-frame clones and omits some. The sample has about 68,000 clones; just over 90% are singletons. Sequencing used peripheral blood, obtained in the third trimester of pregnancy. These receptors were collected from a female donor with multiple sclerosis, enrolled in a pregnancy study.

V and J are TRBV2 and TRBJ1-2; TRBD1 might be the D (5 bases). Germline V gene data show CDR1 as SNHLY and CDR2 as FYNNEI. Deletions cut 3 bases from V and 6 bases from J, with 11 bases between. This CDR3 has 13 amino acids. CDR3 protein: CASSDRGLNGYTF. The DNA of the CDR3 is TGTGCCAGCAGTGATAGGGGACTCAATGGCTACACCTTC.

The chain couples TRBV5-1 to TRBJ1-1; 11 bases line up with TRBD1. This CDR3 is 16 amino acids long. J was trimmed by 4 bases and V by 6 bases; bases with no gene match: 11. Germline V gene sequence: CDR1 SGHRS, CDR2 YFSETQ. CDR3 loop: CASKPPDRGPGTEAFF. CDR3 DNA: TGCGCCAGCAAGCCCCCGGACAGGGGGCCGGGCACTGAAGCTTTCTTT.

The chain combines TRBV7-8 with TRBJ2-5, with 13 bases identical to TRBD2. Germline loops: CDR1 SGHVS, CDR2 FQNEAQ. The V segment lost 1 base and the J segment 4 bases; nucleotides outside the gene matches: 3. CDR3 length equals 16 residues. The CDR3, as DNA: TGTGCCAGCAGCTTAGGACTAGCGGGAGGCAGAGAGACCCAGTACTTC. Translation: CASSLGLAGGRETQYF.

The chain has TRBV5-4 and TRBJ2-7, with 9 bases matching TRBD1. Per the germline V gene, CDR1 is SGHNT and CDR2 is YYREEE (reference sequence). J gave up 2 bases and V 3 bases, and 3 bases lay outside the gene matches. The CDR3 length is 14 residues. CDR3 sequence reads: CASSYGTGTYEQYF. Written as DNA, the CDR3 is TGTGCCAGCAGCTACGGGACAGGGACCTACGAGCAGTACTTC. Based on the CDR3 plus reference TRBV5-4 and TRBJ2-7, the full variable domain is ETGVTQSPTHLIKTRGQQVTLRCSSQSGHNTVSWYQQALGQGPQFIFQYYREEENGRGNFPPRFSGLQFPNYSSELNVNALELDDSALYLCASSYGTGTYEQYFGPGTRLTVT.

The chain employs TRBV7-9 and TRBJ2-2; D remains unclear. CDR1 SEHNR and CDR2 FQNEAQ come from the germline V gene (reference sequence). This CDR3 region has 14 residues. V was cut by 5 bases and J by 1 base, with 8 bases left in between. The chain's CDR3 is CASSRLQNTGELFF. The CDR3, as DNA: TGTGCCAGCAGCCGCTTACAGAACACCGGGGAGCTGTTTTTT.

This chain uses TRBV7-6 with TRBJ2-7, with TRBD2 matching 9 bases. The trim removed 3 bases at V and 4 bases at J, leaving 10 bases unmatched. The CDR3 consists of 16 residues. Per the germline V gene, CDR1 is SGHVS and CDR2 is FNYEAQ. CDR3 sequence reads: CASSFDRAGGRYEQYF. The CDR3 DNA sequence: TGTGCCAGCAGCTTCGATCGAGCGGGAGGTCGGTACGAGCAGTACTTC. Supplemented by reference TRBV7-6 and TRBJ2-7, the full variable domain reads GAGVSQSPRYKVTKRGQDVALRCDPISGHVSLYWYRQALGQGPEFLTYFNYEAQQDKSGLPNDRFSAERPEGSISTLTIQRTEQRDSAMYRCASSFDRAGGRYEQYFGPGTRLTVT.

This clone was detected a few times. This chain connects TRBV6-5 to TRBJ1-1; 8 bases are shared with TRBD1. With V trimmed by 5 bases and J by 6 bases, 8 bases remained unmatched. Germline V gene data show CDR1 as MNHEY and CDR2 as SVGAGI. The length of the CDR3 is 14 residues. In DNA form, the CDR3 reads TGTGCCAGCAGTAATACAGGGGGTTATGCTGAAGCTTTCTTT. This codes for CASSNTGGYAEAFF.

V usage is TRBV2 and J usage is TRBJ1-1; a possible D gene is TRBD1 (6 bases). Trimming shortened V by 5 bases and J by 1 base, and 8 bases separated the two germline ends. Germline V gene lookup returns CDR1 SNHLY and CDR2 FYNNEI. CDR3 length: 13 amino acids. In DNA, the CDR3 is TGTGCCAGCAGTCTGACAGGGAACACTGAAGCTTTCTTT. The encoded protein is CASSLTGNTEAFF. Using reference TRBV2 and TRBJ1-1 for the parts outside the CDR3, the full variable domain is EPEVTQTPSHQVTQMGQEVILRCVPISNHLYFYWYRQILGQKVEFLVSFYNNEISEKSEIFDDQFSVERPDGSNFTLKIRSTKLEDSAMYFCASSLTGNTEAFFGQGTRLTVV.

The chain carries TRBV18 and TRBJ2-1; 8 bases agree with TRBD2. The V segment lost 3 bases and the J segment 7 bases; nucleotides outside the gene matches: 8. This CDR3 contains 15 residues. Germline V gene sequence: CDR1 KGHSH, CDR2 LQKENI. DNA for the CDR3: TGTGCCAGCTCACCTGCGGACCGGGGGGGGAATGAGCAGTTCTTC. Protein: CASSPADRGGNEQFF. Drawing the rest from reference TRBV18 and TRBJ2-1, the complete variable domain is NAGVMQNPRHLVRRRGQEARLRCSPMKGHSHVYWYRQLPEEGLKFMVYLQKENIIDESGMPKERFSAEFPKEGPSILRIQQVVRGDSAAYFCASSPADRGGNEQFFGPGTRLTVL.

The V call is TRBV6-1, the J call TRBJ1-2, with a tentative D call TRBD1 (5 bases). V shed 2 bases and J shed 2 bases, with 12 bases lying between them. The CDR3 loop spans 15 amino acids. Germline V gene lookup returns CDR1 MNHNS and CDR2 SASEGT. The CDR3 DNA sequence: TGTGCCAGCAGTGAACGTGTCCGGGGGAACTATGGCTACACCTTC. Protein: CASSERVRGNYGYTF.

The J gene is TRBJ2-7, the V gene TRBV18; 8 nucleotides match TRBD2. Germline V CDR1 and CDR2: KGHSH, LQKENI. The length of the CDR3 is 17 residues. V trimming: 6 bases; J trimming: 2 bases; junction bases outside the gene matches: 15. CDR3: CASSDQLLAGYTYEQYF. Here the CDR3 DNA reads TGTGCCAGCTCTGACCAACTTCTAGCGGGTTATACCTACGAGCAGTACTTC. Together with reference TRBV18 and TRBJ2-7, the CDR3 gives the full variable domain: NAGVMQNPRHLVRRRGQEARLRCSPMKGHSHVYWYRQLPEEGLKFMVYLQKENIIDESGMPKERFSAEFPKEGPSILRIQQVVRGDSAAYFCASSDQLLAGYTYEQYFGPGTRLTVT.

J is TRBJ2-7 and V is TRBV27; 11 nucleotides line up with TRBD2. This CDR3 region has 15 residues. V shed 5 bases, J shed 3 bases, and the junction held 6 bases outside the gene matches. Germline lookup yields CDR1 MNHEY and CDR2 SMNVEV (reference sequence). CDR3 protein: CASSGGLADVYEQYF. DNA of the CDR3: TGTGCCAGCAGTGGGGGACTAGCGGATGTCTACGAGCAGTACTTC.

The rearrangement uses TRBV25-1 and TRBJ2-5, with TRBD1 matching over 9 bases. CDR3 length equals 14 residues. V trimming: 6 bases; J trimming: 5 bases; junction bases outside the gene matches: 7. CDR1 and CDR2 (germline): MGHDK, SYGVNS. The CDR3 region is CASRGTGRGETQYF. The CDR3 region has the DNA TGTGCCAGCAGAGGGACAGGGAGGGGGGAGACCCAGTACTTC.